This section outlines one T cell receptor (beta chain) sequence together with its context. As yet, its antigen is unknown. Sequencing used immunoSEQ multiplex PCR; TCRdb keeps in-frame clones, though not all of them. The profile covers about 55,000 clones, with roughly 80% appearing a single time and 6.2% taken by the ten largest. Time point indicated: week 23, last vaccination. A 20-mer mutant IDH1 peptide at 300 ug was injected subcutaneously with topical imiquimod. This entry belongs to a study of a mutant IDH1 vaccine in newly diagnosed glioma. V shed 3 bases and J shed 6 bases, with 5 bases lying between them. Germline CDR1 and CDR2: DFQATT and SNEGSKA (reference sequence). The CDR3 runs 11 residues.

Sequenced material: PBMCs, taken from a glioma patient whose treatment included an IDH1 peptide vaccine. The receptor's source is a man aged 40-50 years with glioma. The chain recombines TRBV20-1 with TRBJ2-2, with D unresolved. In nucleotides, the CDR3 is TGCAGTGCTAGGCTTGCCGGGGAGCTGTTTTTT. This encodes CSARLAGELFF.